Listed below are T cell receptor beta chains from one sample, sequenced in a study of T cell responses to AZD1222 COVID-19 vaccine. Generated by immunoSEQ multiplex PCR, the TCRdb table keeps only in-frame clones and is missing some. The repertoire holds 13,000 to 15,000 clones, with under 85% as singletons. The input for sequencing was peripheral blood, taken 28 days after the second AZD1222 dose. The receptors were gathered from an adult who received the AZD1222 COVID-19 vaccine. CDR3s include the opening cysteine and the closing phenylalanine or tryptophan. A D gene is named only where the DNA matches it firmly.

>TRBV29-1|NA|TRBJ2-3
CSVDPGRDTQYF
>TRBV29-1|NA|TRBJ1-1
CSVEEAGGNTEAFF
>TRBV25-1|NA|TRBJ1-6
CASRNLYNSPLHF
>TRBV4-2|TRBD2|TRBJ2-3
CASSQERAGVTDTQYF
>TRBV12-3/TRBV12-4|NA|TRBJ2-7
CASSLAGSYEQYF
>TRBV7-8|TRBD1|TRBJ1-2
CASSRDRDYGYTF
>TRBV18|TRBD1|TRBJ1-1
CASSRDRGDITEAFF
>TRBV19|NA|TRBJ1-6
CASQRGSNSPLHF
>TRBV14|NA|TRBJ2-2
CASSQPAEGELFF
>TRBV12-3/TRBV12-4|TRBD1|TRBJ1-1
CASSRTGATEAFF
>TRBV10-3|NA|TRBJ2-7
CASCPGGANTYEQYF
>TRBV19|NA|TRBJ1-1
CAVRDRYTEAFF
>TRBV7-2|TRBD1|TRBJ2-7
CASSSQGDRYEQYF